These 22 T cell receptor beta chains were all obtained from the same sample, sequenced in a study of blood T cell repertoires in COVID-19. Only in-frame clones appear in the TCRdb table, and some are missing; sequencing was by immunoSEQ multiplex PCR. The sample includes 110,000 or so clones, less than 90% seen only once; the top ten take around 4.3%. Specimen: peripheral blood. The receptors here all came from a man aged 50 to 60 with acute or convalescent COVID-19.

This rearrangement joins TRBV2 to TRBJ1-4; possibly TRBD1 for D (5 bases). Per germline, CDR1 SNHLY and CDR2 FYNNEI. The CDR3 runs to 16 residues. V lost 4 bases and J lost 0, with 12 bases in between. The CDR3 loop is CASSGVGETTNEKLFF. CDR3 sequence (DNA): TGTGCCAGCAGTGGGGTAGGGGAAACAACTAATGAAAAACTGTTTTTT.

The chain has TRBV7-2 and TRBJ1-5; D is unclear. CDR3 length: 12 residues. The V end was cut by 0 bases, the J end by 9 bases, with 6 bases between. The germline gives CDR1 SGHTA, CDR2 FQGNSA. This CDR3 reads CASSLAPGPQHF. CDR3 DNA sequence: TGTGCCAGCAGCTTAGCGCCGGGGCCCCAGCATTTT.

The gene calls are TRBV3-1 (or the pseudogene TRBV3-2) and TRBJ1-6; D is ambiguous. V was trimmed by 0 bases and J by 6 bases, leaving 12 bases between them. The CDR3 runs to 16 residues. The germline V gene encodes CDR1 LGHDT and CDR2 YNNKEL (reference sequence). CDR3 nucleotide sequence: TGTGCCAGCAGCCAAGATTATGCAGGAATTAATTCACCCCTCCACTTT. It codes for CASSQDYAGINSPLHF.

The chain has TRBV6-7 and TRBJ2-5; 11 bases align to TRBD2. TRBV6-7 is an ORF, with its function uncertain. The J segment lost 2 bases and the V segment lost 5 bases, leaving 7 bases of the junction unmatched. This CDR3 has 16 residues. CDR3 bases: TGTGCCAGCAGTCTGGGGACTAGCGGATTACAAGAGACCCAGTACTTC. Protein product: CASSLGTSGLQETQYF.

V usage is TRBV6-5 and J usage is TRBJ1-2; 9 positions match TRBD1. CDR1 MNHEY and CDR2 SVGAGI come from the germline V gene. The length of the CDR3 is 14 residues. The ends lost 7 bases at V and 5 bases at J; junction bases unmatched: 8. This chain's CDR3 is CASTQQGARYGYTF. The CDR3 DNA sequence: TGTGCCAGCACCCAACAGGGGGCGAGGTATGGCTACACCTTC.

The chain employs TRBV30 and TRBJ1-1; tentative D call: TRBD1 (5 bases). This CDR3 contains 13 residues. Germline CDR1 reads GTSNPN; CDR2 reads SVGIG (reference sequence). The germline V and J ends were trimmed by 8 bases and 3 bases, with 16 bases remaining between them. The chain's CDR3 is CAGTSLADTEAFF. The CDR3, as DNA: TGTGCCGGGACCTCCCTCGCGGACACTGAAGCTTTCTTT. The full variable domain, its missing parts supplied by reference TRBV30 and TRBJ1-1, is SQTIHQWPATLVQPVGSPLSLECTVEGTSNPNLYWYRQAAGRGLQLLFYSVGIGQISSEVPQNLSASRPQDRQFILSSKKLLLSDSGFYLCAGTSLADTEAFFGQGTRLTVV.

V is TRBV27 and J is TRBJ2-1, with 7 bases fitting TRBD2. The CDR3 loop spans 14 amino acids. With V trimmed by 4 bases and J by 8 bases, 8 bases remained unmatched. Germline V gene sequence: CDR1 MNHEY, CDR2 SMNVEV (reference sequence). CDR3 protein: CASSYRTSLDEQFF. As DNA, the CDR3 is TGTGCCAGCAGTTACCGGACTAGTTTGGATGAGCAGTTCTTC.

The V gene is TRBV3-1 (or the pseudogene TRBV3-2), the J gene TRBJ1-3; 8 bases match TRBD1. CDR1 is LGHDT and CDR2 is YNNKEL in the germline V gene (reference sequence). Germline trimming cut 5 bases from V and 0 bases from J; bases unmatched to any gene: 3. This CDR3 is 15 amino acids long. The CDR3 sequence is CASSYGTGSGNTIYF. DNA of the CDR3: TGTGCCAGCAGCTACGGGACAGGCTCTGGAAACACCATATATTTT.

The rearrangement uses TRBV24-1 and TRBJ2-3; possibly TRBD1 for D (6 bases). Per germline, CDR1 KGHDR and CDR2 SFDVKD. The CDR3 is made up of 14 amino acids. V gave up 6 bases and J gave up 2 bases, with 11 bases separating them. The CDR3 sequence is CATSYGQNTDTQYF. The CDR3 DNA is TGTGCCACCAGTTATGGACAGAACACAGATACGCAGTATTTT.

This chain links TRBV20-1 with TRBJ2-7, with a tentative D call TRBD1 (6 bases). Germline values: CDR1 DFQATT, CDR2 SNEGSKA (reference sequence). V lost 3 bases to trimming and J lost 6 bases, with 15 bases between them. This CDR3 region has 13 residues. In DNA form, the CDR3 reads TGCAGTGCTAGTTCCCTTGAGGGGGTCGAGCAGTACTTC. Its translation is CSASSLEGVEQYF.

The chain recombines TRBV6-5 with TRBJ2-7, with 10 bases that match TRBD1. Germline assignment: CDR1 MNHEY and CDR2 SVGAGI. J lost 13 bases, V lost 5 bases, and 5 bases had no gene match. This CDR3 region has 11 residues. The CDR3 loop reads CASSKRDRGYF. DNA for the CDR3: TGTGCCAGCAGTAAAAGGGACAGGGGATACTTC.

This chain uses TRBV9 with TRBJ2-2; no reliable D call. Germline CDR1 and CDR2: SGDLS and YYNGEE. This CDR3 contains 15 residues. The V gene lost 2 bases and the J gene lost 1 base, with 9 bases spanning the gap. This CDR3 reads CASSVSTLNTGELFF. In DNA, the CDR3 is TGTGCCAGCAGCGTGTCGACTTTGAACACCGGGGAGCTGTTTTTT.

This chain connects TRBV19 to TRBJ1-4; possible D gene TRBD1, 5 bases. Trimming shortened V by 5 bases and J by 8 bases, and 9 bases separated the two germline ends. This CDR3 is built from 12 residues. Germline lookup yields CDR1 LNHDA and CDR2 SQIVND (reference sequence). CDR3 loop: CASSLGGEKLFF. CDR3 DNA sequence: TGTGCCAGTAGTCTGGGGGGAGAAAAACTGTTTTTT.

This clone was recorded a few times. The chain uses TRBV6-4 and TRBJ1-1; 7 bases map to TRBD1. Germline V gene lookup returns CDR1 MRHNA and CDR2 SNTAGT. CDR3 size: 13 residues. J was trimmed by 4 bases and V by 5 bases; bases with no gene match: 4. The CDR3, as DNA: TGTGCCAGCAGTTACAGGGGAGGCACTGAAGCTTTCTTT. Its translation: CASSYRGGTEAFF.

CDR3 nucleotide sequence: TGTGCCAGCTCACCGATGACAGGGGCGAACACCGGGGAGCTGTTTTTT. Translation: CASSPMTGANTGELFF. V is TRBV18 and J is TRBJ2-2; 8 nucleotides match TRBD1. CDR3 size: 16 residues. Germline loops: CDR1 KGHSH, CDR2 LQKENI. J was trimmed by 0 bases and V by 3 bases; bases with no gene match: 3.

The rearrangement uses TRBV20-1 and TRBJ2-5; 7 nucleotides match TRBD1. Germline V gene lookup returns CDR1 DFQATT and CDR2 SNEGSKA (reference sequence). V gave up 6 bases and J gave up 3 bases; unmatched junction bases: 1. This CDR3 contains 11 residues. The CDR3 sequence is CSAGTEETQYF. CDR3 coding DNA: TGCAGTGCAGGGACAGAAGAGACCCAGTACTTC.

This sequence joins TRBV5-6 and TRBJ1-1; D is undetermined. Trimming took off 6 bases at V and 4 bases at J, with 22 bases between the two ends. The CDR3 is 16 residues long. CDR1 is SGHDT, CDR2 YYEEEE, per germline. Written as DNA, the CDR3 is TGTGCCAGCACCCGCGGCGGGGTCAGTTTTATCACTGAAGCTTTCTTT. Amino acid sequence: CASTRGGVSFITEAFF.

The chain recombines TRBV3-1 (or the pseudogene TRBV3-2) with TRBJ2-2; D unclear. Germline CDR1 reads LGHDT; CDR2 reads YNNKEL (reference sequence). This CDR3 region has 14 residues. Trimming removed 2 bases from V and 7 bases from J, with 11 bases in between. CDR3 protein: CASSQMSSVGELFF. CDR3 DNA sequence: TGTGCCAGCAGCCAAATGTCTTCGGTCGGGGAGCTGTTTTTT.

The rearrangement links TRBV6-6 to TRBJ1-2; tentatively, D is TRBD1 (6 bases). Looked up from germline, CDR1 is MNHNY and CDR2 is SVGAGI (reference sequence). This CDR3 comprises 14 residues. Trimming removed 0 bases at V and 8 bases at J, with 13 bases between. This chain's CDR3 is CASSYSQGQDGYTF. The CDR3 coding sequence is TGTGCCAGCAGTTACTCGCAGGGGCAGGACGGCTACACCTTC.

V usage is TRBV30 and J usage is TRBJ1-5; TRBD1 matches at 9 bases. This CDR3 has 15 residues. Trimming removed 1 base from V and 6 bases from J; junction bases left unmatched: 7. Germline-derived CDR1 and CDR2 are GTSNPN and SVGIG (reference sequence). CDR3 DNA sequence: TGTGCCTGGAGTGGGAAGGGGACAGGGCTTCAGCCCCAGCATTTT. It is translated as CAWSGKGTGLQPQHF.

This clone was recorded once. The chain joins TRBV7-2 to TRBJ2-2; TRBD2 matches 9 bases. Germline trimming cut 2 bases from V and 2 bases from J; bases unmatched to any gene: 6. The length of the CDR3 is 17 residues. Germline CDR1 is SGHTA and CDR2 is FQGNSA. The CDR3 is CASSLRSLAGNTGELFF. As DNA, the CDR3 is TGTGCCAGCAGCTTACGCTCCCTAGCGGGAAACACCGGGGAGCTGTTTTTT.

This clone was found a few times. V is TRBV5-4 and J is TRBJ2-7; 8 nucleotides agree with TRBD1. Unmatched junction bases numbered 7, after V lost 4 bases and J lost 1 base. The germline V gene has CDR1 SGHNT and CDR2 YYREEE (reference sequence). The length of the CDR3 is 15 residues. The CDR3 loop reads CASSSAQGASYEQYF. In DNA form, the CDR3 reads TGTGCCAGCAGCAGTGCGCAGGGGGCTTCCTACGAGCAGTACTTC.